A selection of T cell receptor beta chains follows, all from one sample in a study of blood T cell repertoires in COVID-19. Profiled with immunoSEQ multiplex PCR; TCRdb holds only in-frame clones, not every one. The sample holds a few hundred thousand clones, less than 85% seen once. Sequenced input: peripheral blood. These receptors all stem from a woman in her late teens or twenties with acute or convalescent COVID-19. Each CDR3 is given with its conserved first and last residue. D genes are given only for firm matches. Size tells how often a clone was seen (once, few, many) or the class of an expanded clone, and some rows leave it out.

clone_size,v_call,d_call,j_call,cdr3_aa,cdr3_nt
few,TRBV6-1,TRBD2,TRBJ2-2,CASSELAGNTGELFF,TGTGCCAGCAGTGAATTAGCGGGAAACACCGGGGAGCTGTTTTTT
NA,TRBV6-2/TRBV6-3,TRBD2,TRBJ2-7,CASSSAGTSAHYEQYF,TGTGCCAGCAGTTCCGCGGGGACTAGCGCACACTACGAGCAGTACTTC
NA,TRBV27,NA,TRBJ1-2,CASSPQTRYGYTF,TGTGCCAGCAGTCCCCAGACTCGGTATGGCTACACCTTC
once,TRBV11-2,NA,TRBJ2-2,CASSPIGELFF,TGTGCCAGCAGCCCTATTGGGGAGCTGTTTTTT
NA,TRBV10-3,TRBD1,TRBJ1-2,CAISAGQGAGGYTF,TGTGCCATCAGTGCGGGACAGGGGGCTGGTGGCTACACCTTC
NA,TRBV30,TRBD2,TRBJ2-1,CALGLASGYEQFF,TGTGCCTTGGGACTAGCCTCTGGGTATGAGCAGTTCTTC
many,TRBV12-3/TRBV12-4,TRBD1,TRBJ2-1,CASRRGQGYEQFF,TGTGCCAGCAGGCGCGGACAGGGTTATGAGCAGTTCTTC
NA,TRBV18,TRBD1,TRBJ2-7,CASSPPVGTGSYEQYF,TGTGCCAGCTCACCACCGGTCGGGACAGGGTCGTACGAGCAGTACTTC
NA,TRBV20-1,NA,TRBJ1-2,CSGQDNYGYTF,TGCAGTGGGCAGGATAACTATGGCTACACCTTC
NA,TRBV18,TRBD2,TRBJ2-3,CASSPGLGTDTQYF,TGTGCCAGCTCACCTGGACTAGGTACAGATACGCAGTATTTT
NA,TRBV4-3,NA,TRBJ1-5,CASSQSVNQPQHF,TGCGCCAGCAGCCAGTCAGTCAATCAGCCCCAGCATTTT
NA,TRBV9,NA,TRBJ1-3,CASNPGAGLGNTIYF,TGTGCCAGCAACCCAGGGGCAGGTCTTGGAAACACCATATATTTT
few,TRBV6-6,TRBD2,TRBJ2-3,CASSTVGLAGDTQYF,TGTGCCAGCAGTACCGTTGGACTAGCGGGAGATACGCAGTATTTT
NA,TRBV6-5,TRBD1,TRBJ1-1,CASSLAGGMNTEAFF,TGTGCCAGCAGTTTGGCAGGGGGCATGAACACTGAAGCTTTCTTT
once,TRBV15,TRBD1,TRBJ2-5,CATSRTGLSVTQYF,TGTGCCACCAGCAGGACAGGGCTTAGTGTGACCCAGTACTTC
NA,TRBV18,TRBD1,TRBJ1-6,CASSPDREVAPLHF,TGTGCCAGCTCTCCGGACAGGGAGGTGGCACCCCTCCACTTT
few,TRBV29-1,NA,TRBJ1-2,CSVSTGSNYGYTF,TGCAGCGTTTCAACCGGGAGCAACTATGGCTACACCTTC
NA,TRBV6-5,NA,TRBJ1-3,CASSYGGLRNTIYF,TGTGCCAGCAGTTACGGGGGGTTACGAAACACCATATATTTT
NA,TRBV7-2,NA,TRBJ2-7,CASSFDNQAYEQYF,TGTGCCAGCAGCTTCGACAATCAAGCCTACGAGCAGTACTTC
NA,TRBV10-2,NA,TRBJ2-7,CASSGSIGGITYEQYF,TGCGCCAGCAGTGGGAGTATTGGCGGCATTACCTACGAGCAGTACTTC
NA,TRBV5-1,NA,TRBJ1-1,CASRREWGDGTEAFF,TGCGCCAGCAGGAGGGAGTGGGGGGATGGCACTGAAGCTTTCTTT
NA,TRBV28,NA,TRBJ2-7,CASSSGGTGPTTQYF,TGTGCCAGCAGTTCGGGGGGGACAGGGCCTACGACGCAGTACTTC
once,TRBV6-6,TRBD1,TRBJ1-4,CASSYRGQGRDEKLFF,TGTGCCAGCAGTTACCGGGGACAGGGACGGGATGAAAAACTGTTTTTT
few,TRBV7-9,NA,TRBJ1-3,CASSLPLISGNTIYF,TGTGCCAGCAGCTTACCACTCATCTCTGGAAACACCATATATTTT
NA,TRBV27,NA,TRBJ1-4,CASSRTASNEKLFF,TGTGCCAGCAGCAGGACAGCCTCTAATGAAAAACTGTTTTTT
once,TRBV28,NA,TRBJ1-1,CASSPQNTEAFF,TGTGCCAGCAGTCCACAAAACACTGAAGCTTTCTTT
NA,TRBV4-1,TRBD1,TRBJ2-7,CASSLWDRDGEQYF,TGCGCCAGCAGCCTGTGGGACAGGGACGGCGAGCAGTACTTC
NA,TRBV5-4,NA,TRBJ2-2,CASSFARGSGELFF,TGTGCCAGCAGCTTCGCGCGGGGATCCGGGGAGCTGTTTTTT
NA,TRBV10-1,TRBD2,TRBJ2-7,CASTSEHYEQYF,TGCGCCTCAACTAGCGAGCACTACGAGCAGTACTTC
NA,TRBV19,TRBD1,TRBJ1-1,CASSIDQGQKAFF,TGTGCCAGTAGTATAGATCAGGGACAGAAAGCTTTCTTT
few,TRBV9,TRBD2,TRBJ2-1,CASSVVSSGGYNEQFF,TGTGCCAGCAGCGTAGTCTCTAGCGGGGGCTACAATGAGCAGTTCTTC
NA,TRBV28,NA,TRBJ2-7,CASSFVGGFSYEQYF,TGTGCCAGCAGTTTCGTAGGCGGATTCTCCTACGAGCAGTACTTC
once,TRBV12-5,NA,TRBJ1-1,CASGFALEAFF,TGTGCTAGTGGTTTTGCGCTGGAAGCTTTCTTT
NA,TRBV3-1/TRBV3-2,TRBD1,TRBJ1-1,CASSLRDRVNTEAFF,TGTGCCAGCAGCCTACGGGACAGGGTGAACACTGAAGCTTTCTTT
NA,TRBV2,NA,TRBJ2-3,CASSGGLFSVAGQFADTQYF,TGTGCCAGCAGTGGCGGTTTATTTAGCGTGGCGGGACAGTTTGCAGATACGCAGTATTTT
NA,TRBV28,NA,TRBJ1-6,CASSLFGQGGSGSPLHF,TGTGCCAGCAGTTTATTTGGGCAGGGAGGCTCTGGTTCACCCCTCCACTTT
few,TRBV27,TRBD1,TRBJ2-7,CASSLGWGTGGFEQYF,TGTGCCAGCAGTTTAGGGTGGGGGACAGGGGGTTTCGAGCAGTACTTC
NA,TRBV10-3,TRBD2,TRBJ2-1,CAISESTGLAGASQQFF,TGTGCCATCAGTGAGTCTACAGGACTAGCGGGAGCTTCTCAGCAGTTCTTC
NA,TRBV19,NA,TRBJ1-1,CASSMRDKNTEAFF,TGTGCCAGTAGTATGAGGGACAAAAACACTGAAGCTTTCTTT
few,TRBV15,NA,TRBJ1-2,CATSRDSTGWYDGYTF,TGTGCCACCAGCAGAGATTCTACAGGGTGGTATGATGGCTACACCTTC
once,TRBV6-6,NA,TRBJ2-3,CASSGNRETDTQYF,TGTGCCAGCAGTGGTAACAGGGAGACAGATACGCAGTATTTT
NA,TRBV28,TRBD1,TRBJ1-2,CASSLGTGYGYTF,TGTGCCAGCAGTTTAGGGACAGGGTATGGCTACACCTTC
NA,TRBV2,TRBD1,TRBJ2-7,CASSPDRGRLSYEQYF,TGTGCCAGCAGTCCGGACAGGGGGCGACTCTCCTACGAGCAGTACTTC
NA,TRBV28,TRBD1,TRBJ2-7,CASSSAGQGTYEQYF,TGTGCCAGCAGTTCTGCGGGACAGGGGACCTACGAGCAGTACTTC
few,TRBV12-3/TRBV12-4,NA,TRBJ2-7,CASRGTGDYEQYF,TGTGCCAGCAGGGGGACGGGGGACTACGAGCAGTACTTC
few,TRBV5-6,TRBD1,TRBJ2-7,CASSFGTGTYEQYF,TGTGCCAGCAGCTTCGGGACAGGCACCTACGAGCAGTACTTC
once,TRBV30,NA,TRBJ2-3,CAWSPPGDTQYF,TGTGCCTGGAGTCCGCCGGGAGATACGCAGTATTTT
NA,TRBV27,NA,TRBJ2-7,CASSLTMRNQAYEQYF,TGTGCCAGCAGTTTAACAATGAGGAACCAAGCCTACGAGCAGTACTTC
few,TRBV9,TRBD2,TRBJ2-1,CASTKWASGSPREQFF,TGTGCCAGCACCAAATGGGCTAGCGGGAGCCCACGGGAGCAGTTCTTC
NA,TRBV6-1,TRBD1,TRBJ1-2,CASSEVSGTEGYGYTF,TGTGCCAGCAGTGAAGTATCGGGGACAGAAGGGTATGGCTACACCTTC
NA,TRBV6-5,NA,TRBJ2-3,CASTRGGGADTQYF,TGTGCCAGCACCCGGGGCGGGGGCGCAGATACGCAGTATTTT
NA,TRBV2,TRBD2,TRBJ2-7,CASRTIGTSVHEQYF,TGTGCCAGCAGGACCATCGGGACTAGCGTCCACGAGCAGTACTTC
NA,TRBV18,NA,TRBJ2-7,CASSPGTSRRDEQYF,TGTGCCAGCTCACCAGGGACTTCGAGGAGGGACGAGCAGTACTTC
NA,TRBV10-1,NA,TRBJ1-4,CASSRGGTDEKLFF,TGCGCCAGCAGTAGAGGTGGAACGGATGAAAAACTGTTTTTT
NA,TRBV7-2,NA,TRBJ2-7,CASSFGGYSYEQYF,TGTGCCAGCAGCTTTGGCGGCTACTCCTACGAGCAGTACTTC